This TCR beta chain appears in the sequencing data of a study of CD8 T cells in ankylosing spondylitis. Study-wide findings and caveats: Reactive arthritis synovial fluid and blood were previously reported to contain some motif variants. There was reportedly significant enrichment of clones that were disease-linked in matched ankylosing spondylitis synovial fluid. What seemed typical of ankylosing spondylitis blood was a TCR beta motif built from several highly homologous variants. Researchers report that disease-linked clones proved CD8+ and relatively rare in peripheral blood.

This clonotype was detected many times. Antigen: not known. Germline CDR1 and CDR2: SGHTA and FQGNSA. CDR3 length: 13 residues. Trimming removed 4 bases from V and 2 bases from J, with 8 bases in between. With molecular barcodes, quantitative 5'-RACE was used to make the TCR beta libraries. TCRdb ran MiXCR on the 5' RACE reads and lists one entry per CDR3 protein. The table has roughly 490,000 distinct CDR3 sequences, roughly 5% seen once; the top ten hold around 3.5%. The clonotype comes from a male donor with ankylosing spondylitis. The rearrangement links TRBV7-2 to TRBJ1-2; D ambiguous. The material sequenced was blood, either unsorted or a sorted T cell fraction (not recorded which). The CDR3 DNA reads as TGTGCCAGCAGCTCGTCATACAACTATGGCTACACCTTC. It translates to CASSSSYNYGYTF. Using reference TRBV7-2 and TRBJ1-2 for the parts outside the CDR3, the full variable domain is GAGVSQSPSNKVTEKGKDVELRCDPISGHTALYWYRQSLGQGLEFLIYFQGNSAPDKSGLPSDRFSAERTGGSVSTLTIQRTQQEDSAVYLCASSSSYNYGYTFGSGTRLTVV.